Each of the 29 T cell receptor beta chains below was sequenced from the same sample in a study of shared clonotypes between healthy human individuals. The protocol was immunoSEQ multiplex PCR, while the TCRdb copy is restricted to in-frame clones and leaves out a portion. The table lists 2 million to 2.5 million clones, approximately 93% of them singletons. The source material was naive CD4+ T cells from PBMCs. As to subset: CD45RA+ positively selected. Receptor source: a man between 18 and 35 years old in good health. Some clones in this sample may be carry-over from other donors' samples.

The rearrangement links TRBV25-1 to TRBJ1-1; D not certain. The CDR3 covers 14 residues. Germline-derived CDR1 and CDR2 are MGHDK and SYGVNS. The V gene lost 3 bases and the J gene lost 1 base, with 9 bases spanning the gap. This chain's CDR3 is CASSDPRGNTEAFF. The CDR3 DNA sequence: TGTGCCAGCAGTGATCCACGGGGGAACACTGAAGCTTTCTTT. The whole variable domain, remainder taken from reference TRBV25-1 and TRBJ1-1, is EADIYQTPRYLVIGTGKKITLECSQTMGHDKMYWYQQDPGMELHLIHYSYGVNSTEKGDLSSESTVSRIRTEHFPLTLESARPSHTSQYLCASSDPRGNTEAFFGQGTRLTVV.

The sample holds one count of this clone. This sequence joins TRBV13 and TRBJ1-2; TRBD1 might be the D (6 bases). The CDR3 consists of 14 residues. CDR1 is PRHDT and CDR2 is FYEKMQ in the germline V gene (reference sequence). Trimming removed 0 bases from V and 8 bases from J, with 13 bases in between. The CDR3 DNA follows: TGTGCCAGCAGCTTAGGACAGGGTGGGGGCGGCTACACCTTC. Translated: CASSLGQGGGGYTF. Looking up the rest from reference TRBV13 and TRBJ1-2 gives the full variable domain: AAGVIQSPRHLIKEKRETATLKCYPIPRHDTVYWYQQGPGQDPQFLISFYEKMQSDKGSIPDRFSAQQFSDYHSELNMSSLELGDSALYFCASSLGQGGGGYTFGSGTRLTVV.

J is TRBJ2-5 and V is TRBV4-1; D is unclear. The germline gives CDR1 MGHRA, CDR2 YSYEKL. The CDR3 runs to 15 residues. Trimming cost V 0 bases and J 2 bases, with 10 bases left between them. The CDR3 is CASSQDLSYQETQYF. CDR3 DNA: TGCGCCAGCAGCCAAGATTTGTCATATCAAGAGACCCAGTACTTC.

This clone was detected only a few times. The chain links TRBV6-1 to TRBJ1-1, with 7 bases fitting TRBD1. From germline, CDR1 is MNHNS and CDR2 SASEGT. The CDR3 loop spans 13 amino acids. V gave up 9 bases and J gave up 4 bases; unmatched junction bases: 8. CDR3 region: CASDRVPGTEAFF. The CDR3 DNA reads TGTGCCAGTGACAGGGTCCCGGGCACTGAAGCTTTCTTT.

Remarks on this clone: Other DNA sequences in the same sample also yield this CDR3. The rearrangement joins TRBV18 to TRBJ2-4; a weak D match, TRBD2 (7 bases). CDR1 KGHSH and CDR2 LQKENI come from the germline V gene. The CDR3 has 15 amino acids. Trimming removed 3 bases from V and 3 bases from J, with 12 bases in between. Here the CDR3 reads CASSPSGGGKNIQYF. The CDR3, as DNA: TGTGCCAGCTCACCGTCGGGGGGCGGCAAAAACATTCAGTACTTC.

The chain couples TRBV25-1 to TRBJ2-2; tentative D call: TRBD1 (6 bases). Trimming took off 3 bases at V and 4 bases at J, with 15 bases between the two ends. This CDR3 spans 16 amino acids. Germline V gene sequence: CDR1 MGHDK, CDR2 SYGVNS. Here the CDR3 DNA reads TGTGCCAGCAGTGAGCCTCAGGGGTGGGGCACCGGGGAGCTGTTTTTT. Translation: CASSEPQGWGTGELFF. The variable domain in full, with the rest retrieved from reference TRBV25-1 and TRBJ2-2, is EADIYQTPRYLVIGTGKKITLECSQTMGHDKMYWYQQDPGMELHLIHYSYGVNSTEKGDLSSESTVSRIRTEHFPLTLESARPSHTSQYLCASSEPQGWGTGELFFGEGSRLTVL.

V gene TRBV9 combines with J gene TRBJ2-1; D is uncertain. The germline V gene has CDR1 SGDLS and CDR2 YYNGEE. The V and J ends lost 3 bases and 9 bases respectively, with 10 bases between them. This CDR3 is 12 amino acids long. CDR3 in amino acids: CASSEDETEQFF. The CDR3 DNA reads TGTGCCAGCAGCGAGGACGAGACTGAGCAGTTCTTC.

The chain uses TRBV18 and TRBJ2-4; D not resolved. The CDR3 runs to 15 residues. V was pared by 6 bases and J by 0 bases, with 12 bases between. The germline V gene encodes CDR1 KGHSH and CDR2 LQKENI. The CDR3 nucleotides read TGTGCCAGCTCGGGTGGGGTCCTAGCCAAAAACATTCAGTACTTC. Translating it yields CASSGGVLAKNIQYF.

Note on this clone: This CDR3 is also generated by other DNA sequences in the sample. The chain recombines TRBV5-1 with TRBJ1-2; D perhaps matches TRBD1 (6 bases). The CDR3 contains 14 residues. Germline V CDR1 and CDR2: SGHRS, YFSETQ. The V end lost 4 bases, the J end lost 2 bases, and 12 bases lay between the germline ends. The CDR3 nucleotides are TGCGCCAGCAGCGAAGGTCAGGGGAACTATGGCTACACCTTC. Amino acid sequence: CASSEGQGNYGYTF. Variable domain in full (rest from reference TRBV5-1 and TRBJ1-2): KAGVTQTPRYLIKTRGQQVTLSCSPISGHRSVSWYQQTPGQGLQFLFEYFSETQRNKGNFPGRFSGRQFSNSRSEMNVSTLELGDSALYLCASSEGQGNYGYTFGSGTRLTVV.

The chain has TRBV6-1 and TRBJ1-1, with no clear D. V lost 2 bases, J lost 2 bases, and 21 bases lay in between. The CDR3 loop spans 18 amino acids. CDR1 is MNHNS and CDR2 is SASEGT in the germline V gene. The CDR3 sequence: CASSEIQGKLGSNTEAFF. The CDR3 DNA reads TGTGCCAGCAGTGAAATTCAAGGGAAGCTCGGTTCAAACACTGAAGCTTTCTTT.

The chain carries TRBV28 and TRBJ2-3; D perhaps matches TRBD1 (6 bases). The V end lost 6 bases, the J end lost 1 base, and 17 bases lay between the germline ends. Germline V gene lookup returns CDR1 MDHEN and CDR2 SYDVKM. The CDR3 runs to 16 residues. The CDR3 nucleotides are TGTGCCAGCAGCTCCTTCTTGGGGGCAGGCACAGATACGCAGTATTTT. This sequence encodes CASSSFLGAGTDTQYF.

The V gene is TRBV30, the J gene TRBJ1-2; maybe TRBD1 (5 bases). The ends were cut back, 4 bases at V and 1 base at J, with 10 bases in the middle. The CDR3 length is 13 residues. Germline V CDR1 and CDR2: GTSNPN, SVGIG (reference sequence). In DNA, the CDR3 is TGTGCCTGGATCGGGGCCCATAACTATGGCTACACCTTC. This translates into CAWIGAHNYGYTF.

This clone was detected only once. The V call is TRBV7-9, the J call TRBJ2-1; no firm D call. The CDR3 has 9 residues. V shed 9 bases and J shed 8 bases, with 5 bases lying between them. Per germline, CDR1 SEHNR and CDR2 FQNEAQ (reference sequence). The chain's CDR3 is CASPDEQFF. In DNA form, the CDR3 reads TGTGCCAGTCCGGATGAGCAGTTCTTC.

This chain joins TRBV7-2 and TRBJ2-4; a possible D gene is TRBD2 (5 bases). The CDR3 covers 14 residues. With 5 bases removed from V and 0 bases from J, the gap between germline ends came to 8 bases. From germline, CDR1 is SGHTA and CDR2 FQGNSA. The CDR3 region has the DNA TGTGCCAGCAGCACCGGGGTAGCCAAAAACATTCAGTACTTC. Residues: CASSTGVAKNIQYF.

In its sample, this clone was seen once. This chain connects TRBV15 to TRBJ2-5, with a weak D call TRBD2 (5 bases). The better agreement between TRBJ2-7 and the DNA end casts doubt on the J call. Germline CDR1 reads LNHNV; CDR2 reads YYDKDF (reference sequence). There are 15 residues in the CDR3. The CDR3 DNA reads as TGTGCCACCAGCAGAGGAGGCACGGAGCGGTACGAGCAGTACTTC. Translated: CATSRGGTERYEQYF.

The V gene is TRBV7-9, the J gene TRBJ2-7, with 11 bases matching TRBD1. V dropped 8 bases and J dropped 4; count of bases not matched to a gene: 10. Germline CDR1 SEHNR, CDR2 FQNEAQ (reference sequence). The CDR3 runs 15 residues. The DNA for the CDR3 is TGTGCCAGCGGGTTAGGACAGGGGGCCGTGTACGAGCAGTACTTC. It yields the protein CASGLGQGAVYEQYF.

V gene TRBV27 combines with J gene TRBJ2-5, with a tentative D call TRBD1 (5 bases). The CDR3 runs 13 residues. Germline assignment: CDR1 MNHEY and CDR2 SMNVEV (reference sequence). V shed 5 bases and J shed 5 bases, with 12 bases lying between them. The CDR3 sequence: CASSRLGAETQYF. The CDR3 DNA is TGTGCCAGCAGTCGGCTAGGGGCGGAGACCCAGTACTTC.

This rearrangement joins TRBV5-8 to TRBJ1-2; D remains unclear. The CDR3 length is 15 residues. V gave up 2 bases and J gave up 8 bases, with 19 bases separating them. The germline CDR1 and CDR2 sequences are SGHTS and YDEGEE. The CDR3: CASSLGMGLQRGYTF. The CDR3 DNA reads TGTGCCAGCAGCTTAGGAATGGGGTTACAGCGGGGCTACACCTTC.

The rearrangement joins TRBV10-3 to TRBJ2-2; TRBD2 matches at 7 bases. CDR1 and CDR2 from the germline V gene are ENHRY and SYGVKD. This CDR3 is 16 amino acids long. Losses at the gene ends were 4 bases for V and 6 bases for J; bases not matched to a gene: 11. CDR3 nucleotides: TGTGCCATCAGTGTACGTTGGACTAGAGGCGCCGGGGAGCTGTTTTTT. Protein sequence: CAISVRWTRGAGELFF.

The chain has TRBV9 and TRBJ2-2; a possible D gene is TRBD1 (6 bases). CDR3 length: 15 amino acids. V was cut by 0 bases and J by 4 bases, with 10 bases left in between. Germline V lookup: CDR1 SGDLS, CDR2 YYNGEE. This chain's CDR3 is CASSVGGGGTGELFF. The CDR3 coding sequence is TGTGCCAGCAGCGTAGGAGGGGGTGGCACCGGGGAGCTGTTTTTT.

The rearrangement uses TRBV15 and TRBJ1-5; 8 bases are a match to TRBD1. This CDR3 has 16 residues. Unmatched junction bases numbered 10, after V lost 2 bases and J lost 7 bases. Germline V CDR1 and CDR2: LNHNV, YYDKDF (reference sequence). The CDR3, as DNA: TGTGCCACCAGCAGACTTCGTCAGGGGGCAGGACAGCCCCAGCATTTT. Encoded protein: CATSRLRQGAGQPQHF.

This chain joins TRBV5-5 and TRBJ1-4; no definite D call. Between the trimmed V and J ends, which lost 6 bases and 4 bases, there was a span of 13 bases. Germline loops: CDR1 SGHKS, CDR2 YYEKEE (reference sequence). The CDR3 covers 14 residues. The CDR3 protein is CASTLPGNNEKLFF. DNA of the CDR3: TGTGCCAGCACCCTGCCCGGAAATAATGAAAAACTGTTTTTT.

The chain joins TRBV25-1 to TRBJ2-7, with D perhaps TRBD2 (6 bases). The V and J ends lost 5 bases and 2 bases respectively, with 22 bases between them. The CDR3 sequence is 17 residues long. In germline, CDR1 is MGHDK, CDR2 SYGVNS. The DNA of the CDR3 is TGTGCCAGCAGTAATACGGCAGGAGCTCCGGGGGCCTACGAGCAGTACTTC. Translated: CASSNTAGAPGAYEQYF.

V gene TRBV7-8 combines with J gene TRBJ2-1, with D perhaps matching TRBD2 (6 bases). This CDR3 is 12 amino acids long. The V and J ends lost 1 base and 10 bases respectively, with 8 bases between them. Per germline, CDR1 SGHVS and CDR2 FQNEAQ. Written as DNA, the CDR3 is TGTGCCAGCAGCTTAGAGGCGGGGGAGCAGTTCTTC. It translates to CASSLEAGEQFF.

This chain uses TRBV25-1 with TRBJ2-1; D remains unclear. This CDR3 has 13 residues. Germline values: CDR1 MGHDK, CDR2 SYGVNS. V was trimmed by 8 bases and J by 9 bases, leaving 17 bases between them. The CDR3 nucleotides read TGTGCCAGCGGGGATCTTGGGTCGGGTGAGCAGTTCTTC. Protein: CASGDLGSGEQFF.

The CDR3, as DNA: TGTGCCAGCACCCAATGGCCGGGACTAGAGGATGAGCAGTTCTTC. Amino acids: CASTQWPGLEDEQFF. The chain couples TRBV7-2 to TRBJ2-1, with 8 bases lining up with TRBD2. Per germline, CDR1 SGHTA and CDR2 FQGNSA. Trimming at V came to 7 bases and at J to 8 bases, leaving 13 bases not matched to a gene. The CDR3 is 15 amino acids.

The V gene is TRBV7-3, the J gene TRBJ2-1, with no clear D. This CDR3 is 14 amino acids long. The germline gives CDR1 SGHTA, CDR2 FQGTGA. V was trimmed by 5 bases and J by 2 bases, leaving 10 bases between them. The CDR3 sequence is CASSTLGPYNEQFF. The CDR3, as DNA: TGTGCCAGCAGCACCCTCGGACCCTACAATGAGCAGTTCTTC.

V usage is TRBV6-5 and J usage is TRBJ1-1; 7 bases line up with TRBD1. This CDR3 region has 14 residues. Germline loops: CDR1 MNHEY, CDR2 SVGAGI. V was clipped by 0 bases and J by 4 bases; unmatched bases: 2. This CDR3 is CASSYSQGPTEAFF. CDR3 nucleotide sequence: TGTGCCAGCAGTTACTCACAGGGGCCCACTGAAGCTTTCTTT.

The chain employs TRBV19 and TRBJ2-2; D is ambiguous. The length of the CDR3 is 17 residues. Per germline, CDR1 LNHDA and CDR2 SQIVND (reference sequence). V dropped 1 base and J dropped 2 bases, with 14 bases sitting between them. The CDR3 loop is CASSIAEIFRNTGELFF. The CDR3 DNA sequence: TGTGCCAGTAGTATAGCGGAGATATTTCGTAACACCGGGGAGCTGTTTTTT.